This TCR beta chain was captured in a study of long-term antiretroviral therapy in people with HIV. General observations from the study: Blood obtained between the mid-2000s and the late 2010s may reflect older ART regimens.

On this clone itself: The antigen is unknown.

The authors ran the immunoSEQ assay, v3.0, at survey level. The assay was immunoSEQ multiplex PCR, and TCRdb's table has in-frame clones only and misses some. The sample holds about 30,000 clones, about three quarters seen once. This CDR3 comprises 14 residues. Looked up from germline, CDR1 is LNHDA and CDR2 is SQIVND (reference sequence). V shed 3 bases, J shed 4 bases, and the junction held 5 bases outside the gene matches. The specimen was unsorted PBMCs, collected 1.5 years before starting antiretroviral therapy. This TCR came from a man aged 18 to 30 with HIV. The chain recombines TRBV19 with TRBJ2-7; 8 bases match TRBD2. CDR3 protein: CASSIGREAYEQYF. Written as DNA, the CDR3 is TGTGCCAGTAGTATCGGGCGGGAGGCTTACGAGCAGTACTTC.